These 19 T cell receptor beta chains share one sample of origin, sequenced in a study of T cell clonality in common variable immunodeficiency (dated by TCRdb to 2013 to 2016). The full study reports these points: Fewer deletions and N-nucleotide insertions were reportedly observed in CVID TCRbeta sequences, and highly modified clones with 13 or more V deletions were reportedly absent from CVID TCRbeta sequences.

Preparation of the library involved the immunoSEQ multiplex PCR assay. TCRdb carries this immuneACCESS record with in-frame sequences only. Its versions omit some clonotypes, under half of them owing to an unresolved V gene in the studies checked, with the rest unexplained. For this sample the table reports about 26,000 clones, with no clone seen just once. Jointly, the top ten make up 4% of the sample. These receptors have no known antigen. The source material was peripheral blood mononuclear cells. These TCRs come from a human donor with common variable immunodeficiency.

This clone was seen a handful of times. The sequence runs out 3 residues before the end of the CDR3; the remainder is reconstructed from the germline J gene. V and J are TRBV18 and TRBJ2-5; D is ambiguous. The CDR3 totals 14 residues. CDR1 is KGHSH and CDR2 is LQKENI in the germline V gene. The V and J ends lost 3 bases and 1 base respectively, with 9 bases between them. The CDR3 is CASSPLVPQETQYF. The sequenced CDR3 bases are TGTGCCAGCTCACCGCTAGTGCCCCAAGAGACC.

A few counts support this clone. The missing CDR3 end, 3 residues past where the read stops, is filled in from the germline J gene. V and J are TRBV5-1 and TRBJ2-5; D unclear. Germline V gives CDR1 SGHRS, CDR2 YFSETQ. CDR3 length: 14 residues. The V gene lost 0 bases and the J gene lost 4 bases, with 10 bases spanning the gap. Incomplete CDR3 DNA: TGCGCCAGCAGCTTGGTGGTAGCTGGAGAGACC. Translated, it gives CASSLVVAGET. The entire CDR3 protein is CASSLVVAGETQYF. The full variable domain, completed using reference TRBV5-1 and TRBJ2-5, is KAGVTQTPRYLIKTRGQQVTLSCSPISGHRSVSWYQQTPGQGLQFLFEYFSETQRNKGNFPGRFSGRQFSNSRSEMNVSTLELGDSALYLCASSLVVAGETQYFGPGTRLLVL.

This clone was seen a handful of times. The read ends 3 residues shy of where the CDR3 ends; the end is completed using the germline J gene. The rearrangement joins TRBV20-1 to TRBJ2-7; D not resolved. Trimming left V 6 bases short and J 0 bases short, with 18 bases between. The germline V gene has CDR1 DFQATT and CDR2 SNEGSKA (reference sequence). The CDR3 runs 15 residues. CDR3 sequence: CSAESLTRSSYEQYF. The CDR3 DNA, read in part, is TGCAGTGCCGAAAGTCTGACTCGCTCCTCCTACGAG.

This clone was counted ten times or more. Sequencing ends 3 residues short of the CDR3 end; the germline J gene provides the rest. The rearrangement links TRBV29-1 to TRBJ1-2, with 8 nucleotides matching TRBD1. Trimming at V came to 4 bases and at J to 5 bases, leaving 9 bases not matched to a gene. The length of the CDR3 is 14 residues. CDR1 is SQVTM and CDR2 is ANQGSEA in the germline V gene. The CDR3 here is CSVAPGQALYGYTF. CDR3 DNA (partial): TGCAGCGTTGCACCGGGACAGGCCTTATATGGC.

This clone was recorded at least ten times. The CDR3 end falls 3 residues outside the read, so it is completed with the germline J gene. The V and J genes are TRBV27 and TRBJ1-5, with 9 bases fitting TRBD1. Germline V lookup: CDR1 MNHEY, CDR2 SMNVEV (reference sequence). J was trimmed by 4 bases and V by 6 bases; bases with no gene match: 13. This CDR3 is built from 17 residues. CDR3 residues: CASRPYSGTGRNQPQHF. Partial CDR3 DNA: TGTGCCAGCAGGCCGTATAGCGGGACAGGGAGGAATCAGCCC.

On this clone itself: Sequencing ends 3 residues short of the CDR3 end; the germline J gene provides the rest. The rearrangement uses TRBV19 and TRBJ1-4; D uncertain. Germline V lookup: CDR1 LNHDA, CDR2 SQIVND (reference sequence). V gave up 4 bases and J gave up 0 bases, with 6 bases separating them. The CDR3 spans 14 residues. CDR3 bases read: TGTGCCAGTAGTACCCGTACAACTAATGAAAAA. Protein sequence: CASSTRTTNEK. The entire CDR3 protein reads CASSTRTTNEKLFF.

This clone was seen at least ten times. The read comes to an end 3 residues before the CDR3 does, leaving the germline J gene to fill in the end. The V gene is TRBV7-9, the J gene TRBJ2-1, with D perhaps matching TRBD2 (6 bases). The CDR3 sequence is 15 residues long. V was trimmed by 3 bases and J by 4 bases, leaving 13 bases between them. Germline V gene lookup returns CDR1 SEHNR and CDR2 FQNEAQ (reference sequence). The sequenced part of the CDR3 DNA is TGTGCCAGCAGCTTGGGGGGAGCGAGGTACAATGAG. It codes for CASSLGGARYNE. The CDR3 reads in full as CASSLGGARYNEQFF.

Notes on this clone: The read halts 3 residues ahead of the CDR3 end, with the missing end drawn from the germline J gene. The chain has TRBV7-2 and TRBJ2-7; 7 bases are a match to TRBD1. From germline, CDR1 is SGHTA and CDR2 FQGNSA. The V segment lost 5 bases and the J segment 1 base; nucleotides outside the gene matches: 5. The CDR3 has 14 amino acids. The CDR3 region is CASSGRTGSYEQYF. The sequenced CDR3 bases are TGTGCCAGCAGCGGACGGACAGGTTCCTACGAG.

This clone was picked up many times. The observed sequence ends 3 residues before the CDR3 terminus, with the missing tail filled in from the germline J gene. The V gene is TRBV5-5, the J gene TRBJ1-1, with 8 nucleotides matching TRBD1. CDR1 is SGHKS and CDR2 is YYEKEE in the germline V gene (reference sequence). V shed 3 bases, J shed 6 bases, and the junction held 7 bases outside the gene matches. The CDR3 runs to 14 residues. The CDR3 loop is CASSSRQGRAEAFF. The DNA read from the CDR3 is TGTGCCAGCAGCTCGAGACAGGGGAGAGCTGAA.

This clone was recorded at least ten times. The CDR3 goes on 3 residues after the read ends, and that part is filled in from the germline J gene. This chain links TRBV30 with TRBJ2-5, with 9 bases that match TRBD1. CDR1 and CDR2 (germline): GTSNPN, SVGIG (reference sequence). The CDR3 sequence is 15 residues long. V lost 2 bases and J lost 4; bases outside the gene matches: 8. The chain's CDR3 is CAWSTKGQGGETQYF. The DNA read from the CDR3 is TGTGCCTGGAGTACGAAGGGACAGGGTGGAGAGACC.

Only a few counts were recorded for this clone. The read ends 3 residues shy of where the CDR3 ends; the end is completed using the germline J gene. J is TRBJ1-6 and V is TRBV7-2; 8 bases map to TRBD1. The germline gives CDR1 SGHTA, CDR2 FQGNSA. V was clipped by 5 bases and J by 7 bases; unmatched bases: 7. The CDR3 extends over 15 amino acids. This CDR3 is CASSPQGVGNSPLHF. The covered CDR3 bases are TGTGCCAGCAGCCCACAGGGGGTTGGGAATTCACCC.

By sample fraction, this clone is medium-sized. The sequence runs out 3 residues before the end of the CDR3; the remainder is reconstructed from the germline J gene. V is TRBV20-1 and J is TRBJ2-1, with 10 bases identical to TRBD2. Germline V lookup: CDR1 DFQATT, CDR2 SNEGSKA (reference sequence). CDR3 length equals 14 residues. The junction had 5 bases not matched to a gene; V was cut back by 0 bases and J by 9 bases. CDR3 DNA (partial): TGCAGTGCTAGAGAACCAGCGGGAGGGCCTGAG. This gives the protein CSAREPAGGPE. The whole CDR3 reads CSAREPAGGPEQFF.

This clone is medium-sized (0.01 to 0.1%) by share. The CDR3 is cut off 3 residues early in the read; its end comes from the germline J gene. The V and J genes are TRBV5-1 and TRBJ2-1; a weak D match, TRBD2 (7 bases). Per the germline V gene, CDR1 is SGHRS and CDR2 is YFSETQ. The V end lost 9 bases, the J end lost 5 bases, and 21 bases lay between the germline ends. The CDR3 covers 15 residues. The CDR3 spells CATSAVGGLNNEQFF. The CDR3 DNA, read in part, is TGCGCCACCTCAGCTGTCGGGGGGCTGAACAATGAG.

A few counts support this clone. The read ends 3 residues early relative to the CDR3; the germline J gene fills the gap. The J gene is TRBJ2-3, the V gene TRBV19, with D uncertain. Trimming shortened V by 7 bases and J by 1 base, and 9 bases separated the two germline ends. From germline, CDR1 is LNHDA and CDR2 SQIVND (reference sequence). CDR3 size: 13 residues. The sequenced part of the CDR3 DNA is TGTGCCAGTACAGCTCAGGGCACAGATACG. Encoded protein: CASTAQGTDT. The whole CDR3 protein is CASTAQGTDTQYF.

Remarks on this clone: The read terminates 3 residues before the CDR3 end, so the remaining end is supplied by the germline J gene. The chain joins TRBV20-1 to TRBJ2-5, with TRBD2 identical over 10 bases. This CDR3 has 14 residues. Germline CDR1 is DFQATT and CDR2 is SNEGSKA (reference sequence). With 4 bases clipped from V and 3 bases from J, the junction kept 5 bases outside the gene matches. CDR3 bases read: TGCAGTGCTACTAGCGGGAGCACGAAAGAGACC. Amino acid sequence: CSATSGSTKET. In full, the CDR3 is CSATSGSTKETQYF.

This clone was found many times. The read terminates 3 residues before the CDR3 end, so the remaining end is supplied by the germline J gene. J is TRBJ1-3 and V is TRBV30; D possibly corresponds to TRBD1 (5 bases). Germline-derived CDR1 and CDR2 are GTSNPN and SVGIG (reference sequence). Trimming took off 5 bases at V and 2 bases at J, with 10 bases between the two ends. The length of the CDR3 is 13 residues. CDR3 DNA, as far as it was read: TGTGCCTGGCTGACAGCCGCTGGAAACACC. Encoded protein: CAWLTAAGNT. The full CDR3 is CAWLTAAGNTIYF.

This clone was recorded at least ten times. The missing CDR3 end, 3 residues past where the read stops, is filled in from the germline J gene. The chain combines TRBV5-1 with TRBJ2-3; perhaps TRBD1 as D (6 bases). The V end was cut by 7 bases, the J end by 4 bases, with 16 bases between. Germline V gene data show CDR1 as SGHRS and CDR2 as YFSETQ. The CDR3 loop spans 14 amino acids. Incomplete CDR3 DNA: TGCGCCAGCGGCCGGGACACGGTGTCAGATACG. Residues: CASGRDTVSDT. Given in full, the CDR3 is CASGRDTVSDTQYF.

The CDR3 bases that were read are TGTGCCAGCTCACTGTTTCGGACAGCAGGAAATGAAAAA. Protein: CASSLFRTAGNEK. The complete CDR3 sequence is CASSLFRTAGNEKLFF. V usage is TRBV18 and J usage is TRBJ1-4, with D possibly being TRBD1 (6 bases). The sequence runs out 3 residues before the end of the CDR3; the remainder is reconstructed from the germline J gene. The CDR3 has 16 amino acids. V was shortened by 4 bases and J by 5 bases, with 17 bases between the two germline ends. The germline gives CDR1 KGHSH, CDR2 LQKENI.

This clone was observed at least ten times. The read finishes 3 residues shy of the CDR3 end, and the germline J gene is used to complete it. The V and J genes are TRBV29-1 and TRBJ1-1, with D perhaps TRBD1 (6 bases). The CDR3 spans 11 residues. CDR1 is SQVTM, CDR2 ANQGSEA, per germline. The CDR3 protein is CSVAGGKVAFF. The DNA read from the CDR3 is TGCAGCGTTGCGGGGGGCAAGGTG.